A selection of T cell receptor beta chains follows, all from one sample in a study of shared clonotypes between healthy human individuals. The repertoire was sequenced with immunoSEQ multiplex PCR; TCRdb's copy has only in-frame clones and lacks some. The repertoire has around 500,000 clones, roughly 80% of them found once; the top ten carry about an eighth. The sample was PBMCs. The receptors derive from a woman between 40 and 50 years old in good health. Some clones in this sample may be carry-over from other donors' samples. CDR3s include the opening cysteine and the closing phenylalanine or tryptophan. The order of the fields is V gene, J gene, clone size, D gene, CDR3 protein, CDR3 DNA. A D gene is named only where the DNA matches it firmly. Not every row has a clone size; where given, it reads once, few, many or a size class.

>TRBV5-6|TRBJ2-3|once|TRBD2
CASSLVSLAGGTQYF
TGTGCCAGCAGCTTGGTTTCACTAGCGGGAGGTACGCAGTATTTT
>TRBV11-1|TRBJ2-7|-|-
CASTSKRTNEQYF
TGTGCCAGCACCTCAAAACGGACTAACGAGCAGTACTTC
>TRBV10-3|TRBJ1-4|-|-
CAISEGMGEKLFF
TGTGCCATCAGTGAGGGGATGGGTGAAAAACTGTTTTTT
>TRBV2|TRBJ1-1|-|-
CASSVTGGEAFF
TGTGCCAGCAGTGTCACAGGCGGTGAAGCTTTCTTT
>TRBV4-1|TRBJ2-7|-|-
CASSQGWAVGAYEQYF
TGCGCCAGCAGCCAAGGGTGGGCGGTCGGGGCCTACGAGCAGTACTTC
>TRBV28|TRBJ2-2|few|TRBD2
CASSLASGVFF
TGTGCCAGCAGTTTAGCTAGCGGGGTGTTTTTT
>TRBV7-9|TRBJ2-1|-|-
CASSLKYASVSLNEQFF
TGTGCCAGCAGCTTAAAATATGCTAGCGTAAGCCTGAATGAGCAGTTCTTC
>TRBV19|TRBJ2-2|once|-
CASSIQVTNTGELFF
TGTGCCAGTAGTATACAGGTTACGAACACCGGGGAGCTGTTTTTT
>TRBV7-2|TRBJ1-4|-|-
CASSLDRATNEKLFF
TGTGCCAGCAGCTTAGATCGGGCAACTAATGAAAAACTGTTTTTT
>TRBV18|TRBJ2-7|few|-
CASSPTRESSEQYF
TGTGCCAGCTCACCGACTAGAGAGTCGTCCGAGCAGTACTTC
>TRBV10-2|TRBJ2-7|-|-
CASSETGFSYEQYF
TGCGCCAGCAGTGAGACGGGGTTCTCCTACGAGCAGTACTTC
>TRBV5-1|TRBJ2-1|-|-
CASRRVMGNNEQFF
TGCGCCAGCAGACGGGTAATGGGGAACAATGAGCAGTTCTTC
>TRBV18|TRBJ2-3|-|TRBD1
CASSPPGQGLNTQYF
TGTGCCAGCTCACCCCCGGGACAGGGGTTAAATACGCAGTATTTT
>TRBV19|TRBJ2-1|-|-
CASSLAGGHNEQFF
TGTGCCAGTAGCCTCGCGGGTGGGCACAATGAGCAGTTCTTC
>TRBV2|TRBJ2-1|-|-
CASSVLYNEQFF
TGTGCCAGCAGTGTTCTATACAATGAGCAGTTCTTC
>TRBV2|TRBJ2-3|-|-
CASSDMRGTDTQYF
TGTGCCAGCAGTGATATGCGAGGCACAGATACGCAGTATTTT
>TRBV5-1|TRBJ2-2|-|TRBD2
CASSLEGSGRPNTGELFF
TGCGCCAGCAGCTTGGAGGGTAGCGGGAGACCGAACACCGGGGAGCTGTTTTTT
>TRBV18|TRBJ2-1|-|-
CASYTVPYNEQFF
TGTGCCAGCTATACAGTGCCCTACAATGAGCAGTTCTTC
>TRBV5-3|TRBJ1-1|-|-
CARSPRGPPANTEAFF
TGTGCCAGAAGCCCCCGGGGCCCCCCAGCGAACACTGAAGCTTTCTTT
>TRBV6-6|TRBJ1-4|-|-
CASRRDTGNEKLFF
TGTGCCAGCAGGCGGGACACCGGAAATGAAAAACTGTTTTTT
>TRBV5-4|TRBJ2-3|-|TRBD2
CASSSGGRAKDTQYF
TGTGCCAGCAGCTCCGGTGGGAGGGCTAAAGATACGCAGTATTTT
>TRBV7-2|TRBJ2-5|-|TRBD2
CASRPGTSEGETQYF
TGTGCCAGCAGACCCGGGACTAGCGAGGGGGAGACCCAGTACTTC
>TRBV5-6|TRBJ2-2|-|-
CASSVPGYNTGELFF
TGTGCCAGCAGCGTCCCAGGGTACAACACCGGGGAGCTGTTTTTT
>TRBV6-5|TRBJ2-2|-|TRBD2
CASRPGLAGAGELFF
TGTGCCAGCCGACCGGGACTAGCGGGAGCCGGGGAGCTGTTTTTT
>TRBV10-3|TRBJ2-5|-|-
CAISDPGSGETQYF
TGTGCCATCAGTGACCCGGGATCCGGGGAGACCCAGTACTTC
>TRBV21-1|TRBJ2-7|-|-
CASTPWDPPRDEQYF
TGTGCCAGCACCCCGTGGGACCCCCCTCGGGACGAGCAGTACTTC
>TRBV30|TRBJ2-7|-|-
CAWSVGQYEQYF
TGTGCCTGGAGTGTAGGGCAGTACGAGCAGTACTTC
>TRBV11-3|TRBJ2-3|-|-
CASSQTTGAGGDTQYF
TGTGCCAGCAGCCAAACGACAGGCGCTGGAGGGGATACGCAGTATTTT
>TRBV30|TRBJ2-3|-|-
CAWSPHTTDTQYF
TGTGCCTGGAGTCCCCACACCACAGATACGCAGTATTTT
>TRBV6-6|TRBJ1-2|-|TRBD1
CASSYSIDRANGYTF
TGTGCCAGCAGTTACTCGATCGACAGGGCGAATGGCTACACCTTC
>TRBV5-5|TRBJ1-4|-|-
CASSLDRAAKLFF
TGTGCCAGCAGCTTGGACAGGGCCGCCAAACTGTTTTTT
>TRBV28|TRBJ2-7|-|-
CASGSLRDEQYF
TGTGCCAGCGGCTCCCTTAGGGACGAGCAGTACTTC
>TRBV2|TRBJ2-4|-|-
CASGPLAKNIQYF
TGTGCCAGCGGACCGTTAGCCAAAAACATTCAGTACTTC
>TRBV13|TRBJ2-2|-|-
CASSLGLNTGELFF
TGTGCCAGCAGCTTAGGCCTTAACACCGGGGAGCTGTTTTTT
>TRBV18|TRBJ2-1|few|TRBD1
CASSEGTARVNEQFF
TGTGCCAGCTCCGAGGGGACAGCAAGAGTCAATGAGCAGTTCTTC
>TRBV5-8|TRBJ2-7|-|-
CASSLALVESYEQYF
TGTGCCAGCAGCTTGGCTCTCGTGGAGTCTTACGAGCAGTACTTC
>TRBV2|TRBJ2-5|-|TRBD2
CASRGRLAGAQETQYF
TGTGCCAGCAGAGGGCGACTAGCGGGAGCACAAGAGACCCAGTACTTC
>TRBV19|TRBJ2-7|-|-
CASSIGAVNSYEQYF
TGTGCCAGTAGTATAGGGGCGGTAAACTCCTACGAGCAGTACTTC
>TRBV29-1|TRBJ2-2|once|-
CSVEVRGNTGELFF
TGCAGCGTTGAAGTCAGGGGGAACACCGGGGAGCTGTTTTTT
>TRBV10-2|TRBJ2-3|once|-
CASSGDSLFTDTQYF
TGCGCCAGCAGTGGCGATAGTCTTTTCACAGATACGCAGTATTTT
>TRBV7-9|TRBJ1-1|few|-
CASSLGGGAGARTEAFF
TGTGCCAGCAGCTTAGGTGGTGGGGCAGGGGCAAGAACTGAAGCTTTCTTT
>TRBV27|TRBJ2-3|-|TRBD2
CASSTQSTSGASTDTQYF
TGTGCCAGCAGCACCCAATCGACTAGCGGGGCCAGCACAGATACGCAGTATTTT